A selection of T cell receptor beta chains follows, all from one sample in a study of T cell responses to AZD1222 COVID-19 vaccine. Libraries were prepared by immunoSEQ multiplex PCR; TCRdb keeps only in-frame clonotypes and omits some of them. The sample has 180,000 or so clones, approximately 90% seen once. The material sequenced was peripheral blood, taken 28 days after the second AZD1222 dose. The receptors originated from an adult who received the AZD1222 COVID-19 vaccine. CDR3s include the opening cysteine and the closing phenylalanine or tryptophan. Each record gives: V gene, J gene, CDR3 protein.

TRBV11-3	TRBJ2-1	CASSLVGVNEQFF
TRBV23-1	TRBJ2-7	CASSQSRAGQRF
TRBV10-3	TRBJ2-1	CAISDGRRNEQFF
TRBV7-9	TRBJ2-7	CASSLVGTSGEQYF
TRBV18	TRBJ2-7	CASSPGLAGAYEQYF
TRBV14	TRBJ2-1	CASSRVAGPYNEQFF
TRBV6-2/TRBV6-3	TRBJ2-7	CASSGDRGRDEQYF
TRBV6-4	TRBJ1-1	CASSDSKDTEAFF
TRBV3-1/TRBV3-2	TRBJ2-4	CASSQTSGRGDIQYF
TRBV28	TRBJ1-5	CASSPDRANQPQHF
TRBV2	TRBJ2-1	CASSDVRRGLAHEQFF
TRBV11-3	TRBJ2-7	CASSSGTSGIYEQYF
TRBV9	TRBJ1-2	CASSVGVGLEGYTF
TRBV9	TRBJ1-1	CASSGGRGAFF
TRBV7-2	TRBJ1-6	CASSFGTQGRGSPFHF
TRBV20-1	TRBJ2-3	CSARPVDTQYF
TRBV19	TRBJ2-1	CASSGQGANEQFF
TRBV27	TRBJ2-5	CASSSSPQGRETQYF
TRBV30	TRBJ1-4	CAWSMGTAGRKLFF
TRBV28	TRBJ2-5	CASSLSAARETQYF
TRBV28	TRBJ1-5	CAVTQGRWQPQHF
TRBV7-3	TRBJ2-1	CASSLMSAGASDEQFF
TRBV5-1	TRBJ2-7	CASSLSGTYEQYF
TRBV18	TRBJ2-3	CASSPPRATDTQYF
TRBV7-2	TRBJ2-3	CASSPSRLETGITDTQYF
TRBV7-9	TRBJ2-2	CASSRPRRQNTGELFF
TRBV30	TRBJ2-1	CASQGTGRAEQFF
TRBV30	TRBJ1-2	CAWSTSTSRGYTF
TRBV6-7	TRBJ1-2	CASSYGTGNYGYTF
TRBV2	TRBJ1-1	CASAPDTEAFF
TRBV27	TRBJ2-5	CASSKGGKGRETQYF
TRBV3-1/TRBV3-2	TRBJ1-4	CASSLRDNGLFF
TRBV27	TRBJ2-7	CASRPAGGFPGEQYF
TRBV13	TRBJ2-3	CASSLTRMTDTQYF
TRBV5-6	TRBJ2-2	CASSLVRTNTGELFF
TRBV27	TRBJ1-2	CASTIKGGSNYGYTF
TRBV7-7	TRBJ2-1	CASSPGTGESDEQFF
TRBV5-1	TRBJ2-5	CASSLDSETQYF
TRBV6-2/TRBV6-3	TRBJ2-2	CASSYFAGAVVGELFF
TRBV9	TRBJ2-3	CASSVEGFRGDTQYF
TRBV9	TRBJ2-7	CASSPTAGSYEQYF
TRBV2	TRBJ1-2	CASSEDGNTNYGYTF
TRBV14	TRBJ1-1	CASSHGDYLITEAFF
TRBV27	TRBJ1-5	CASSLYSSNQPQHF
TRBV11-2	TRBJ2-1	CASSPMGPTQFF
TRBV7-9	TRBJ2-7	CASTVRRGPSYEQYF